This TCR beta chain was found in a study of CD4 T cells in relation to SARS-CoV-2 and coronaviruses. Notes on this clone: Its antigen remains unknown.

Unexposed donor CD4+ T cells date from about 2011-2018, before the COVID-19 pandemic. CD4+ T cells were isolated from the cells after 10 days of culture. Here immunoSEQ multiplex PCR was the method, and the copy in TCRdb shows in-frame clones only, minus some. The profile shows some 21,000 clones, 76% of them singletons. This clonotype originated in a human donor in good health. The sequenced material came from CD4+ T cells from PBMCs, cultured in vitro.

In nucleotides, the CDR3 is TGTGCCAGTAGTACGGTCCAGGGGGCGCACGGGCAGCCCCAGCATTTT. It encodes CASSTVQGAHGQPQHF. The chain joins TRBV19 to TRBJ1-5; TRBD1 agrees at 8 bases. CDR1 is LNHDA, CDR2 SQIVND, per germline (reference sequence). The V segment lost 4 bases and the J segment 7 bases; nucleotides outside the gene matches: 12. The CDR3 is 16 amino acids.